This record looks at one T cell receptor beta chain sequence and its context. The record originates from a study of T cell responses to AZD1222 COVID-19 vaccine. V dropped 1 base and J dropped 3 bases, with 8 bases sitting between them. CDR3 length: 13 residues. Germline V CDR1 and CDR2: SGHRS, YFSETQ. Sequencing was performed with immunoSEQ multiplex PCR; in TCRdb, only in-frame clones are kept and a portion is missing. The data hold 150,000 to 200,000 clones, with roughly nine tenths observed a single time. Sequences were derived from peripheral blood, sampled on day 0 of AZD1222 vaccination. The source is an adult in good health. J is TRBJ2-7 and V is TRBV5-1; the D is unclear. The DNA of the CDR3 is TGCGCCAGCAGCTTGATCAGCGTCTACGAGCAGTACTTC. Translation: CASSLISVYEQYF.